The 14 T cell receptor beta chains below come from one sample, sequenced in a study of blood T cells in healthy people across ages. A second about 7 to 12 cycle PCR used barcoded and J-beta primers. TCRdb used MiXCR to reprocess the 5' RACE reads, holding one entry per CDR3 protein. The sample consists of around 1,600,000 distinct CDR3 sequences, roughly 43% of them appearing once. The sample taken for sequencing was blood. These TCRs come from a woman between 18 and 29 years old in good health.

The rearrangement joins TRBV13 to TRBJ1-4, with TRBD1 matching 10 bases. After removal of 3 bases from V and 8 bases from J, the junction contained 6 bases not matched to a gene. In germline, CDR1 is PRHDT, CDR2 FYEKMQ (reference sequence). The CDR3 has 15 amino acids. In DNA form, the CDR3 reads TGTGCCAGCAGCTTTGGGACAGGGGAGATGGAAAAACTGTTTTTT. Translated: CASSFGTGEMEKLFF.

This sequence joins TRBV20-1 and TRBJ2-3, with TRBD2 matching 10 bases. The germline V gene encodes CDR1 DFQATT and CDR2 SNEGSKA (reference sequence). Trimming took 6 bases from V and 6 from J; bases not matched to a gene: 24. The length of the CDR3 is 19 residues. CDR3 in amino acids: CSAVRTGVPAGGRPDTQYF. CDR3 in DNA: TGCAGTGCCGTCCGAACCGGGGTTCCAGCGGGAGGGCGCCCCGATACGCAGTATTTT.

The V and J genes are TRBV9 and TRBJ2-2, with 10 bases fitting TRBD1. The CDR3 contains 17 residues. Unmatched junction bases numbered 4, after V lost 0 bases and J lost 2 bases. The germline CDR1 and CDR2 sequences are SGDLS and YYNGEE. DNA for the CDR3: TGTGCCAGCAGCGTAGCCGACAGGGGGCCCAACACCGGGGAGCTGTTTTTT. As protein: CASSVADRGPNTGELFF.

This clonotype appeared a few times. This chain links TRBV20-1 with TRBJ2-3; D uncertain. The V end was cut by 6 bases, the J end by 9 bases, with 16 bases between. This CDR3 has 12 residues. CDR1 is DFQATT and CDR2 is SNEGSKA in the germline V gene (reference sequence). In DNA, the CDR3 is TGCAGTGCCCCGACCGATAAAGGCACGCAGTATTTT. Translating it yields CSAPTDKGTQYF.

The chain links TRBV6-1 to TRBJ1-1; D unresolved. CDR3 length: 12 amino acids. CDR1 is MNHNS and CDR2 is SASEGT in the germline V gene. Deletions cut 4 bases from V and 6 bases from J, with 9 bases between. CDR3 in amino acids: CASSVLGSEAFF. DNA for the CDR3: TGTGCCAGCAGTGTGTTGGGGTCTGAAGCTTTCTTT.

This clonotype has only a few counts. V and J are TRBV2 and TRBJ2-1; the match to TRBD1 covers 7 bases. CDR1 and CDR2 from the germline V gene are SNHLY and FYNNEI. The J segment lost 6 bases and the V segment lost 8 bases, leaving 7 bases of the junction unmatched. This CDR3 spans 13 amino acids. CDR3 loop: CASGVTGANEQFF. DNA of the CDR3: TGTGCCAGCGGAGTAACAGGGGCCAATGAGCAGTTCTTC.

This chain joins TRBV3-1 and TRBJ1-5; the match to TRBD1 covers 10 bases. This CDR3 spans 16 amino acids. In germline, CDR1 is LGHDT, CDR2 YNNKEL (reference sequence). J was trimmed by 7 bases and V by 2 bases; bases with no gene match: 8. The CDR3 bases are TGTGCCAGCAGCCAACAGGGACAGGGGTTTGACCAGCCCCAGCATTTT. Protein sequence: CASSQQGQGFDQPQHF.

This clonotype has only a few counts. V and J are TRBV20-1 and TRBJ2-7; D gene uncertain. The germline V gene encodes CDR1 DFQATT and CDR2 SNEGSKA (reference sequence). The CDR3 is 13 residues long. V shed 6 bases and J shed 4 bases, with 16 bases lying between them. DNA of the CDR3: TGCAGTGCCCTCACCTCCACATTTTACGAGCAGTACTTC. Residues: CSALTSTFYEQYF.

In this sample, this clonotype turned up once. The V call is TRBV7-9, the J call TRBJ2-5; 10 nucleotides match TRBD2. Germline CDR1 SEHNR, CDR2 FQNEAQ (reference sequence). The CDR3 extends over 14 amino acids. With 4 bases clipped from V and 4 bases from J, the junction kept 3 bases outside the gene matches. The CDR3: CASSWWTSGETQYF. CDR3 DNA sequence: TGTGCCAGCAGCTGGTGGACTAGCGGAGAGACCCAGTACTTC.

This clonotype was seen more than once but under ten times. J is TRBJ1-6 and V is TRBV5-1; 9 positions match TRBD1. The CDR3 runs 14 residues. Trimming removed 0 bases from V and 8 bases from J; junction bases left unmatched: 0. Germline loops: CDR1 SGHRS, CDR2 YFSETQ. CDR3: CASSLGDRDSPLHF. The CDR3 nucleotides read TGCGCCAGCAGCTTGGGGGACAGGGATTCACCCCTCCACTTT.

The chain has TRBV4-1 and TRBJ2-5, with 9 positions matching TRBD1. The V and J ends lost 0 bases and 7 bases, in that order; junction bases with no gene match: 3. The germline CDR1 and CDR2 sequences are MGHRA and YSYEKL. The CDR3 sequence is 14 residues long. The CDR3 DNA follows: TGCGCCAGCAGCCAAGATCTGACAGGGGGGACCCAGTACTTC. As protein: CASSQDLTGGTQYF.

This chain connects TRBV6-5 to TRBJ2-1; 7 positions agree with TRBD2. This CDR3 spans 16 amino acids. V lost 2 bases, J lost 7 bases, and 11 bases stayed unmatched. Germline V gene data show CDR1 as MNHEY and CDR2 as SVGAGI. CDR3 in amino acids: CASSYSPSGHLNEQFF. The CDR3 DNA is TGTGCCAGCAGTTACAGTCCTAGCGGCCACCTTAATGAGCAGTTCTTC.

The chain recombines TRBV18 with TRBJ2-7; a possible D gene is TRBD1 (6 bases). From germline, CDR1 is KGHSH and CDR2 LQKENI. CDR3 length equals 15 residues. Trimming pared 4 bases from V and 4 bases from J, leaving 17 bases between. Here the CDR3 reads CASSQHTGTQYEQYF. The CDR3 nucleotides read TGTGCCAGCTCACAACATACCGGGACACAGTACGAGCAGTACTTC.

The chain combines TRBV29-1 with TRBJ2-7; 11 bases line up with TRBD1. Trimming removed 7 bases from V and 7 bases from J; junction bases left unmatched: 6. The CDR3 has 12 amino acids. Germline V gene sequence: CDR1 SQVTM, CDR2 ANQGSEA. CDR3 region: CSGGQGAGEQYF. DNA for the CDR3: TGCAGCGGAGGACAGGGGGCTGGGGAGCAGTACTTC.